The entry that follows covers one TCR beta chain sequence. Its antigen is unidentified. These data are taken from a study of T cell repertoires in cytomegalovirus infection. About the study: It can be stated that public TCR beta signatures indicated CMV infection as well as a matching HLA type. Study-wide results and caveats: It was HLA-C-restricted CMV-specific TCR beta clonotypes that dominated the response ex vivo.

TCRdb processed the reads anew with MiXCR; each CDR3 protein has one entry. Among roughly 350,000 distinct CDR3 sequences listed, about 35% were seen once. Germline V CDR1 and CDR2: LGHNA, YNFKEQ. The V gene lost 2 bases and the J gene lost 8 bases, with 13 bases spanning the gap. The CDR3 extends over 14 amino acids. The receptor comes from a human donor in good health (CMV status not recorded). Some clones in this sample may be carry-over from other donors' samples. The chain uses TRBV4-2 and TRBJ2-1, with D possibly called TRBD1 or TRBD2 (5 bases each). The sample in question was cultured PBMCs, obtained from culture after CMV antigen stimulation. The CDR3 DNA reads TGTGCCAGCAGCCAACCAGGGAGCAGCGATGAGCAGTTCTTC. Its protein product is CASSQPGSSDEQFF.